The clone carrying this T cell receptor (beta chain) came up a few times. Antigen: not known. The entry originates in a study of blood T cells in healthy people across ages. Study outcomes and limitations: TCR beta diversity was tightly associated with the proportion of naive T cells. Age advanced and TCR beta diversity per million T cells fell, roughly linearly.

Total RNA was extracted at no less than 6 micrograms per sample. The CDR3 loop spans 12 amino acids. From germline, CDR1 is LGHNA and CDR2 YNFKEQ. The V end lost 4 bases, the J end lost 5 bases, and 9 bases lay between the germline ends. A sample-barcoded 5' primer and a J-beta primer mix were used in a second PCR of about 7 to 12 cycles. Every cDNA molecule bore a tag from a template-switch adaptor containing 12 random nucleotides. A single record per CDR3 protein comes from TCRdb applying MiXCR to the 5' RACE reads. Of about 640,000 distinct CDR3 sequences listed, 45% to 65% are singletons. The chain joins TRBV4-2 to TRBJ2-7; D unclear. This receptor was identified in a man in his 60s in good health. Sample: blood. This chain's CDR3 is CASSPGWDEQYF. CDR3 nucleotide sequence: TGTGCCAGCAGCCCTGGTTGGGACGAGCAGTACTTC.